The 21 T cell receptor beta chains below all came from one sample that was sequenced in a study of CD8 T cells in ankylosing spondylitis. From the 5' RACE reads, TCRdb called clonotypes with MiXCR, one entry per CDR3 protein. The repertoire includes 150,000 to 200,000 distinct CDR3 sequences, approximately 20% of them detected once, and roughly 8% sits in the top ten. Sequencing was done on a sample of blood, either unsorted or a sorted T cell fraction (not recorded which). The receptors were sampled from a male donor with ankylosing spondylitis or in good health (not recorded which).

There are many counts of this clonotype. The chain employs TRBV6-1 and TRBJ2-7, with 11 bases that match TRBD2. Germline loops: CDR1 MNHNS, CDR2 SASEGT. The CDR3 has 14 amino acids. V lost 11 bases and J lost 2; bases outside the gene matches: 8. The CDR3 nucleotides are TGTGCCCGCTATGGACTAGCGGGTACCTACGAGCAGTACTTC. Its translation: CARYGLAGTYEQYF.

This clonotype was seen at least ten times. The J gene is TRBJ1-1, the V gene TRBV7-3; perhaps TRBD1 as D (5 bases). V dropped 5 bases and J dropped 4 bases, with 26 bases sitting between them. The CDR3 is made up of 18 amino acids. Germline loops: CDR1 SGHTA, CDR2 FQGTGA. CDR3 protein: CASSPRPVTGGARTEAFF. The CDR3 DNA is TGTGCCAGCAGCCCTAGGCCGGTTACCGGCGGGGCGCGCACTGAAGCTTTCTTT.

The rearrangement uses TRBV5-1 and TRBJ1-1, with 7 bases that match TRBD1. Germline CDR1 SGHRS, CDR2 YFSETQ. After removal of 7 bases from V and 10 bases from J, the junction contained 13 bases not matched to a gene. The CDR3 is made up of 13 amino acids. CDR3 nucleotide sequence: TGCGCCAGCGGGAGAGTCGAGTCAGGGGGAGCTTTCTTT. Translated: CASGRVESGGAFF.

This chain uses TRBV27 with TRBJ1-5; 9 bases map to TRBD1. This CDR3 spans 16 amino acids. Trimming at V came to 6 bases and at J to 6 bases, leaving 12 bases not matched to a gene. Germline V gives CDR1 MNHEY, CDR2 SMNVEV (reference sequence). The CDR3 loop reads CASSPDSQGALQPQHF. CDR3 bases: TGTGCCAGCAGCCCCGACTCACAGGGGGCCCTTCAGCCCCAGCATTTT.

This clonotype was observed many times. The rearrangement uses TRBV2 and TRBJ2-1, with 11 bases identical to TRBD2. The CDR3 is 15 residues long. The J segment lost 6 bases and the V segment lost 6 bases, leaving 7 bases of the junction unmatched. Germline CDR1 is SNHLY and CDR2 is FYNNEI. The CDR3 bases are TGTGCCAGCAGGGAGACTAGCGGGGATTTCAATGAGCAGTTCTTC. Translated, it gives CASRETSGDFNEQFF.

V is TRBV6-6 and J is TRBJ2-1, with 8 positions matching TRBD1. The V segment lost 7 bases and the J segment 4 bases; nucleotides outside the gene matches: 9. The CDR3 runs to 15 residues. Germline CDR1 and CDR2: MNHNY and SVGAGI (reference sequence). Here the CDR3 reads CASISGGALYNEQFF. Here the CDR3 DNA reads TGTGCCAGCATTTCAGGGGGCGCCCTATACAATGAGCAGTTCTTC.

Ten or more counts support this clonotype. The chain carries TRBV20-1 and TRBJ2-3; TRBD2 might be the D (7 bases). The CDR3 length is 14 residues. The germline gives CDR1 DFQATT, CDR2 SNEGSKA (reference sequence). Trimming shortened V by 5 bases and J by 3 bases, and 15 bases separated the two germline ends. CDR3 residues: CSAGQGGGTDTQYF. The CDR3 DNA sequence: TGCAGTGCTGGTCAGGGAGGGGGTACAGATACGCAGTATTTT.

This clonotype has a handful of counts. This chain links TRBV7-9 with TRBJ2-1, with 8 bases that match TRBD2. V lost 5 bases to trimming and J lost 7 bases; unmatched junction nucleotides: 7. CDR3 length: 14 residues. CDR1 and CDR2 from the germline V gene are SEHNR and FQNEAQ (reference sequence). CDR3 nucleotide sequence: TGTGCCAGCAGCCCGGGACTAGGTGAGAATGAGCAGTTCTTC. Protein product: CASSPGLGENEQFF.

The rearrangement joins TRBV12-3 or TRBV12-4 to TRBJ2-1, with 7 bases lining up with TRBD2. This CDR3 is built from 13 residues. Trimming cost V 2 bases and J 9 bases; bases outside gene matches: 4. The CDR3 bases are TGTGCCAGCAGTTTATGGCTAGCGGCTGAGCAGTTCTTC. It is translated as CASSLWLAAEQFF.

This clonotype was observed many times. The gene calls are TRBV12-3 or TRBV12-4 and TRBJ2-2, with 12 bases that match TRBD2. The CDR3 consists of 15 residues. V dropped 3 bases and J dropped 4; count of bases not matched to a gene: 0. The CDR3, as DNA: TGTGCCAGCAGTTTGACTAGCGGGAGCACCGGGGAGCTGTTTTTT. Its protein product is CASSLTSGSTGELFF.

This clonotype appeared a single time. The rearrangement uses TRBV20-1 and TRBJ1-2, with TRBD1 matching over 7 bases. Germline V gene data show CDR1 as DFQATT and CDR2 as SNEGSKA (reference sequence). Trimming removed 5 bases from V and 1 base from J; junction bases left unmatched: 7. This CDR3 has 14 amino acids. DNA of the CDR3: TGCAGTGCTGTGACAGGGTTCGGTAACTATGGCTACACCTTC. It encodes CSAVTGFGNYGYTF.

Ten or more counts support this clonotype. The chain combines TRBV20-1 with TRBJ1-5; D remains ambiguous. V lost 3 bases to trimming and J lost 3 bases, with 6 bases between them. Germline V gives CDR1 DFQATT, CDR2 SNEGSKA (reference sequence). This CDR3 is built from 12 residues. The CDR3 DNA is TGCAGTGCTAGGAGTCTCAATCAGCCCCAGCATTTT. Protein: CSARSLNQPQHF.

This clonotype was counted at least ten times. The chain carries TRBV20-1 and TRBJ1-1, with 8 bases matching TRBD1. Per the germline V gene, CDR1 is DFQATT and CDR2 is SNEGSKA (reference sequence). This CDR3 is built from 16 residues. V shed 1 base and J 2 bases; nucleotides not matched to a gene: 9. The CDR3 region has the DNA TGCAGTGCTAGAGGACACACTGGACAGGGCAACACTGAAGCTTTCTTT. It is translated as CSARGHTGQGNTEAFF.

At least ten counts were recorded for this clonotype. This rearrangement joins TRBV20-1 to TRBJ1-1; D perhaps matches TRBD1 (5 bases). Between the trimmed V and J ends, which lost 6 bases and 6 bases, there was a span of 11 bases. This CDR3 comprises 11 residues. The germline V gene encodes CDR1 DFQATT and CDR2 SNEGSKA (reference sequence). CDR3 nucleotides: TGCAGTGCCGCCAGGGATCCTGAAGCTTTCTTT. This gives the protein CSAARDPEAFF.

This clonotype was counted at least ten times. The rearrangement uses TRBV12-3 or TRBV12-4 and TRBJ1-2, with a weak D call TRBD1 (5 bases). V lost 3 bases and J lost 4, with 12 bases in between. This CDR3 spans 14 amino acids. In DNA form, the CDR3 reads TGTGCCAGCAGTTTCCGGGCGGGGGGCTATGGCTACACCTTC. Its translation: CASSFRAGGYGYTF.

In its sample, this clonotype was seen many times. The chain employs TRBV20-1 and TRBJ2-2, with a possible D match to TRBD2 (5 bases). This CDR3 contains 13 residues. CDR1 and CDR2 (germline): DFQATT, SNEGSKA (reference sequence). With 6 bases removed from V and 1 base from J, the gap between germline ends came to 9 bases. CDR3 nucleotides: TGCAGTGCCGATCGGGGGAACACCGGGGAGCTGTTTTTT. As protein: CSADRGNTGELFF.

The chain links TRBV9 to TRBJ2-5; TRBD1 matches 8 bases. V shed 4 bases and J 4 bases; nucleotides not matched to a gene: 15. This CDR3 spans 17 amino acids. In germline, CDR1 is SGDLS, CDR2 YYNGEE. The CDR3 sequence is CASSPTGGQGLGETQYF. CDR3 nucleotides: TGTGCCAGCAGCCCAACCGGAGGACAGGGTTTAGGAGAGACCCAGTACTTC.

This clonotype was counted between two and nine times. V usage is TRBV28 and J usage is TRBJ2-7; TRBD2 aligns across 12 bases. This CDR3 has 16 amino acids. Losses at the gene ends were 4 bases for V and 3 bases for J; bases not matched to a gene: 7. The germline V gene has CDR1 MDHEN and CDR2 SYDVKM. The CDR3 nucleotides are TGTGCCAGCAGTTCAGCTCTAGCGGGAGGGTTCTACGAGCAGTACTTC. This encodes CASSSALAGGFYEQYF. Looking up the rest from reference TRBV28 and TRBJ2-7 gives the full variable domain: DVKVTQSSRYLVKRTGEKVFLECVQDMDHENMFWYRQDPGLGLRLIYFSYDVKMKEKGDIPEGYSVSREKKERFSLILESASTNQTSMYLCASSSALAGGFYEQYFGPGTRLTVT.

This clonotype was counted ten times or more. The chain couples TRBV20-1 to TRBJ2-3; D remains unclear. This CDR3 spans 11 amino acids. CDR1 is DFQATT, CDR2 SNEGSKA, per germline (reference sequence). Trimming stripped 6 bases from V and 6 bases from J, with 10 bases between. CDR3 sequence reads: CSAPRWDTQYF. CDR3 coding DNA: TGCAGTGCCCCACGGTGGGATACGCAGTATTTT.

The V and J genes are TRBV6-2 or TRBV6-3 and TRBJ2-1, with 8 positions matching TRBD2. This CDR3 is 14 amino acids long. Germline V gives CDR1 MNHEY, CDR2 SVGEGT. The ends lost 6 bases at V and 2 bases at J; junction bases unmatched: 3. This CDR3 reads CASRGGRPYNEQFF. For the CDR3, the DNA is TGTGCCAGCAGGGGCGGGAGGCCCTACAATGAGCAGTTCTTC.

The rearrangement joins TRBV7-3 to TRBJ2-1, with D tentatively TRBD2 (7 bases). This CDR3 contains 15 residues. Trimming shortened V by 2 bases and J by 3 bases, and 11 bases separated the two germline ends. CDR1 is SGHTA, CDR2 FQGTGA, per germline. The CDR3: CASSLVGGGYNEQFF. CDR3 nucleotides: TGTGCCAGCAGCTTAGTGGGAGGGGGCTACAATGAGCAGTTCTTC. Based on the CDR3 plus reference TRBV7-3 and TRBJ2-1, the full variable domain is GAGVSQTPSNKVTEKGKYVELRCDPISGHTALYWYRQSLGQGPEFLIYFQGTGAADDSGLPNDRFFAVRPEGSVSTLKIQRTERGDSAVYLCASSLVGGGYNEQFFGPGTRLTVL.